This T cell receptor beta chain appears in the sequencing data of a study of blood T cell repertoires in COVID-19. Germline V CDR1 and CDR2: MDHEN, SYDVKM. Trimming pared 6 bases from V and 5 bases from J, leaving 5 bases between. The CDR3 is made up of 11 amino acids. Assay used: immunoSEQ multiplex PCR; TCRdb lists only in-frame clones, some missing. The data contain under 300,000 clones, approximately 80% of them singletons. This receptor was obtained from a man in his forties who had recovered from COVID-19. Sequencing input: PBMCs or T cells enriched from blood (not recorded which). V usage is TRBV28 and J usage is TRBJ1-5; the D is unclear. In nucleotides, the CDR3 is TGTGCCAGCAGCCAGTATCAGCCCCAGCATTTT. This translates into CASSQYQPQHF.